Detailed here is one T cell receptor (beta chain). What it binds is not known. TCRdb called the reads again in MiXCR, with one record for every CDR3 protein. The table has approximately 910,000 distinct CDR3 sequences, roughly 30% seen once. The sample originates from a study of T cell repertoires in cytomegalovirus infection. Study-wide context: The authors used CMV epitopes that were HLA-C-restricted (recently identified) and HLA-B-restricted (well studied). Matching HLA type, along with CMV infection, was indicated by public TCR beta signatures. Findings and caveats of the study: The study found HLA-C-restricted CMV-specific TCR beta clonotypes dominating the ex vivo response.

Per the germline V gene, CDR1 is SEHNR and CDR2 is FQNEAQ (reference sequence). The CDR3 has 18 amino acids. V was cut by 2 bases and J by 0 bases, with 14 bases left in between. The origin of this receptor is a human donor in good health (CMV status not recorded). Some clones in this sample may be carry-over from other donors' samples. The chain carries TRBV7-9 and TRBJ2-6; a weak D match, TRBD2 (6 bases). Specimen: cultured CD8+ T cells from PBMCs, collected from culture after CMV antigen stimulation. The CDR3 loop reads CASSLKEGSFSGANVLTF. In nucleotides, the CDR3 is TGTGCCAGCAGCTTAAAGGAGGGTTCCTTCTCTGGGGCCAACGTCCTGACTTTC.